This paragraph covers one T cell receptor beta chain sequence. This entry is derived from a study of shared clonotypes between healthy human individuals. Germline lookup yields CDR1 SQVTM and CDR2 ANQGSEA. There are 13 residues in the CDR3. V lost 6 bases, J lost 0 bases, and 11 bases lay in between. The repertoire was sequenced with immunoSEQ multiplex PCR; TCRdb's copy has only in-frame clones and lacks some. The sample carries 2 million to 3 million clones, 93% recorded once. The receptor's source is a man between 18 and 35 years old in good health. Some clones in this sample may be carry-over from other donors' samples. The chain has TRBV29-1 and TRBJ1-1; no firm D call. The sequenced sample consisted of naive CD4+ T cells from PBMCs. Subset reported: CD45RA+ positively selected. The CDR3 loop is CSVRRMLNTEAFF. For the CDR3, the DNA is TGCAGCGTAAGACGGATGTTGAACACTGAAGCTTTCTTT.